The rows below give T cell receptor beta chains drawn from one sample of a study of T cell responses to AZD1222 COVID-19 vaccine. Repertoires were generated with immunoSEQ multiplex PCR, while TCRdb's copy carries only in-frame clones and drops some. The table lists about 130,000 clones, just over 90% of them singletons. The material was peripheral blood, obtained on day 0 of AZD1222 vaccination. The receptors were gathered from an adult in good health. CDR3s include the opening cysteine and the closing phenylalanine or tryptophan. The order of the fields is D gene, clone size, J gene, V gene, CDR3 protein, CDR3 DNA. The D gene is left open where the match is weak. Where a row states a size, it is once, few, many or the class of an expanded clone; other rows omit it.

TRBD1 NA TRBJ1-2 TRBV3-1/TRBV3-2 CASSLRDRENYGYTF TGTGCCAGCAGCCTGCGGGACAGGGAGAACTATGGCTACACCTTC
TRBD1 NA TRBJ2-7 TRBV6-5 CASSYSTGQGSYEQYF TGTGCCAGCAGTTACTCGACCGGACAGGGCAGCTACGAGCAGTACTTC
NA NA TRBJ1-1 TRBV5-1 CASSSWGLNTEAFF TGCGCCAGCAGCTCGTGGGGACTGAACACTGAAGCTTTCTTT
NA NA TRBJ1-2 TRBV12-2 CASRKTVSNYGYTF TGTGCAAGTCGGAAAACGGTAAGTAACTATGGCTACACCTTC
NA NA TRBJ1-5 TRBV7-8 CASSLLSGQPQHF TGTGCCAGCAGCTTATTGTCGGGACAGCCCCAGCATTTT
NA NA TRBJ1-6 TRBV4-1 CASNPQWTGNNSPLHF TGCGCCAGCAACCCACAATGGACCGGTAATAATTCACCCCTCCACTTT
TRBD2 NA TRBJ2-5 TRBV4-2 CASSPLLGGGKDQETQYF TGTGCCAGCAGCCCTCTGTTGGGCGGGGGAAAGGACCAAGAGACCCAGTACTTC
NA NA TRBJ2-2 TRBV5-1 CASSLAVSTGELFF TGCGCCAGCAGCTTGGCAGTTAGCACCGGGGAGCTGTTTTTT
NA NA TRBJ1-1 TRBV5-1 CASSGGGTYTEAFF TGCGCCAGCAGCGGAGGGGGAACTTACACTGAAGCTTTCTTT
TRBD2 NA TRBJ2-1 TRBV11-2 CAGGEGGTGGNEQFF TGTGCCGGAGGGGAGGGTGGTACTGGAGGAAATGAGCAGTTCTTC
NA NA TRBJ1-2 TRBV3-1/TRBV3-2 CASSQKDSYYGYTF TGTGCCAGCAGCCAAAAGGACAGCTACTATGGCTACACCTTC
NA NA TRBJ1-2 TRBV25-1 CASSRGGSSGYTF TGTGCCAGCAGTCGCGGGGGGTCAAGCGGCTACACCTTC
NA NA TRBJ1-6 TRBV11-3 CASSSGHNSPLHF TGTGCCAGCAGCTCGGGACACAATTCACCCCTCCACTTT
NA NA TRBJ1-1 TRBV5-6 CASSFTTGLTEAFF TGTGCCAGCAGCTTTACAACAGGGTTGACTGAAGCTTTCTTT
NA once TRBJ1-1 TRBV30 CACQSLTEAFF TGTGCCTGCCAAAGCCTCACTGAAGCTTTCTTT
NA NA TRBJ2-1 TRBV27 CASSLTPRAANGQFF TGTGCCAGCAGTCTAACCCCGAGGGCAGCGAATGGGCAGTTCTTC
TRBD1 NA TRBJ2-7 TRBV4-1 CASSQETPGQVYEQYF TGCGCCAGCAGCCAAGAAACTCCGGGACAGGTCTACGAGCAGTACTTC
NA NA TRBJ2-7 TRBV27 CASSPDFGYEQYF TGTGCCAGCAGTCCCGACTTCGGGTACGAGCAGTACTTC
NA NA TRBJ2-7 TRBV2 CASSAGGTGPQYF TGTGCCAGCAGTGCGGGAGGGACAGGACCCCAGTACTTC
NA once TRBJ2-7 TRBV4-1 CASSQEAVISSYEQYF TGCGCCAGCAGCCAAGAGGCCGTGATAAGCTCCTACGAGCAGTACTTC
NA NA TRBJ2-2 TRBV11-3 CASIVNPRAYLNTGELFF TGTGCCAGCATCGTCAACCCCCGGGCCTACTTGAACACCGGGGAGCTGTTTTTT
NA once TRBJ2-7 TRBV11-2 CATSGVPEDSYEQYF TGTGCCACCTCAGGGGTTCCCGAGGACTCCTACGAGCAGTACTTC
TRBD2 NA TRBJ2-1 TRBV3-1/TRBV3-2 CASSQNHPGLHNEQFF TGTGCCAGCAGCCAAAACCATCCGGGACTACACAATGAGCAGTTCTTC
TRBD2 NA TRBJ2-4 TRBV3-1/TRBV3-2 CASSQTGTSGGSIQYF TGTGCCAGCAGCCAGACCGGGACTAGCGGGGGGAGCATTCAGTACTTC
NA NA TRBJ2-7 TRBV20-1 CSASDLGSSYEQYF TGCAGTGCTAGTGACCTGGGGAGCTCCTACGAGCAGTACTTC
NA NA TRBJ1-2 TRBV28 CASSLSLNYGYTF TGTGCCAGCAGTTTAAGCTTGAACTATGGCTACACCTTC
NA NA TRBJ1-1 TRBV5-1 CASSFDAGSNTEAFF TGCGCCAGCAGCTTCGACGCCGGGTCGAACACTGAAGCTTTCTTT
TRBD1 NA TRBJ2-7 TRBV19 CARKEQGKRSYEQYF TGTGCCAGAAAAGAACAGGGGAAAAGGTCCTACGAGCAGTACTTC
NA NA TRBJ2-2 TRBV5-1 CASSLVLRSDTGELFF TGCGCCAGCAGCTTGGTCCTAAGGTCGGACACCGGGGAGCTGTTTTTT
NA NA TRBJ2-7 TRBV6-5 CASSLGLNYEQYF TGTGCCAGCAGTCTCGGACTGAACTACGAGCAGTACTTC
NA NA TRBJ1-5 TRBV4-2 CASSPGGQPQHF TGTGCCAGCAGCCCCGGCGGGCAGCCCCAGCATTTT